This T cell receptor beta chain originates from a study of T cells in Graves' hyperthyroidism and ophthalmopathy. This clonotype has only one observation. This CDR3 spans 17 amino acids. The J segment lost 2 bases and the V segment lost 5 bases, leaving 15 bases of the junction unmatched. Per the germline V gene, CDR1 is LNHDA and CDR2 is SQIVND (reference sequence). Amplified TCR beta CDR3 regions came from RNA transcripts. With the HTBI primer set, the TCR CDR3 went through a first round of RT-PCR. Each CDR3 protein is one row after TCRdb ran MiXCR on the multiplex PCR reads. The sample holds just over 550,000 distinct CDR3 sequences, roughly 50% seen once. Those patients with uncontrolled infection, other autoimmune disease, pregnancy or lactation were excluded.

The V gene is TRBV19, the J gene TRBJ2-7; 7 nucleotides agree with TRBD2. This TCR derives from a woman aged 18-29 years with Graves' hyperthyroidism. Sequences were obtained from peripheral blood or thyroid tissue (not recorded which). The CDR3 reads CASSPHLSSGQAYEQYF. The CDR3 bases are TGTGCCAGTAGTCCCCACCTTTCTAGCGGCCAAGCCTACGAGCAGTACTTC.